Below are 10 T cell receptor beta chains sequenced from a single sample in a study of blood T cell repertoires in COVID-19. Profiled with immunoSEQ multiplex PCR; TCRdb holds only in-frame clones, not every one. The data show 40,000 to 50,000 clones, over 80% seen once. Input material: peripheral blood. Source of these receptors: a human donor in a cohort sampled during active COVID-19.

The CDR3 coding sequence is TGTGCCAGCAGAAGGGACAGCCATTACAATGAGCAGTTCTTC. Amino acids: CASRRDSHYNEQFF. This chain links TRBV2 with TRBJ2-1, with 7 bases identical to TRBD1. CDR3 size: 14 residues. Per the germline V gene, CDR1 is SNHLY and CDR2 is FYNNEI. Trimming cost V 6 bases and J 4 bases; bases outside gene matches: 6.

The CDR3 nucleotides read TGTGCCAGCTCACCACCAGCGGGAGGGCCCTCTTACAATGAGCAGTTCTTC. Amino acid sequence: CASSPPAGGPSYNEQFF. This chain uses TRBV18 with TRBJ2-1; 10 nucleotides align to TRBD2. CDR1 is KGHSH, CDR2 LQKENI, per germline. V lost 0 bases, J lost 4 bases, and 6 bases stayed unmatched. The CDR3 runs 17 residues.

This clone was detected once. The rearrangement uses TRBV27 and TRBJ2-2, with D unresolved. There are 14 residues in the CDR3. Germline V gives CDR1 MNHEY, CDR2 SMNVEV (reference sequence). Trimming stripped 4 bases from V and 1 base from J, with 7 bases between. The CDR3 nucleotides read TGTGCCAGCAGTTACCAGTGGAACACCGGGGAGCTGTTTTTT. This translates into CASSYQWNTGELFF.

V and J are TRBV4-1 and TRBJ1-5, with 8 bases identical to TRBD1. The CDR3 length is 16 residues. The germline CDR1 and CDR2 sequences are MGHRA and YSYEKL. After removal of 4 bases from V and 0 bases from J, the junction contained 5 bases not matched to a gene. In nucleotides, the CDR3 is TGCGCCAGCAGCCCCCCGGACAGGGATAGCAATCAGCCCCAGCATTTT. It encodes CASSPPDRDSNQPQHF.

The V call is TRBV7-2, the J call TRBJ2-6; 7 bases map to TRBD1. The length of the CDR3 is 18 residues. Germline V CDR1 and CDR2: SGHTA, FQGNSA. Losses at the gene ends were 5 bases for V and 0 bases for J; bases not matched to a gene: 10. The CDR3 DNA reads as TGTGCCAGCAGCACTACCGGGACAGCCCTCTCTGGGGCCAACGTCCTGACTTTC. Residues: CASSTTGTALSGANVLTF.

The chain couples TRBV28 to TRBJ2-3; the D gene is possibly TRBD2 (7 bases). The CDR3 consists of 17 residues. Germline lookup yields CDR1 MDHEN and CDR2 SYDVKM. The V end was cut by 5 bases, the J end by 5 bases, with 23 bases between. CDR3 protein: CASSLEGGGPLGDTQYF. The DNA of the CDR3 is TGTGCCAGCAGTCTAGAAGGGGGAGGGCCCTTGGGAGATACGCAGTATTTT. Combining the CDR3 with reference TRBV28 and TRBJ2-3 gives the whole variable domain DVKVTQSSRYLVKRTGEKVFLECVQDMDHENMFWYRQDPGLGLRLIYFSYDVKMKEKGDIPEGYSVSREKKERFSLILESASTNQTSMYLCASSLEGGGPLGDTQYFGPGTRLTVL.

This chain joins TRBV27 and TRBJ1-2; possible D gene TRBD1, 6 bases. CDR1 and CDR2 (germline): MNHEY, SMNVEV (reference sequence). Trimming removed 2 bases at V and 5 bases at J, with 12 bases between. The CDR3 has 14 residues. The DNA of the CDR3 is TGTGCCAGCAGTTTAATTGCAGGGGCTTATGGCTACACCTTC. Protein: CASSLIAGAYGYTF.

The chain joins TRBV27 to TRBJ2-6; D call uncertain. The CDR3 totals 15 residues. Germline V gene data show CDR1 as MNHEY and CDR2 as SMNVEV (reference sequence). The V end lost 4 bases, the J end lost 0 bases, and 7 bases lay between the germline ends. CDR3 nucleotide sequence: TGTGCCAGCAGTTCACTTGGCTCTGGGGCCAACGTCCTGACTTTC. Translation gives CASSSLGSGANVLTF. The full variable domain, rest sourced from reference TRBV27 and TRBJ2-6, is EAQVTQNPRYLITVTGKKLTVTCSQNMNHEYMSWYRQDPGLGLRQIYYSMNVEVTDKGDVPEGYKVSRKEKRNFPLILESPSPNQTSLYFCASSSLGSGANVLTFGAGSRLTVL.

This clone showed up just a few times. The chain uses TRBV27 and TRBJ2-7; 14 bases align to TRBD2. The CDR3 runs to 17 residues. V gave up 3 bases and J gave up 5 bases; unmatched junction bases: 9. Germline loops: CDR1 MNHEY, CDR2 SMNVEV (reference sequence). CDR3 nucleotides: TGTGCCAGCAGTTTGACTAGCGGGAGGGCCCCCATCCACGAGCAGTACTTC. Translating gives CASSLTSGRAPIHEQYF.

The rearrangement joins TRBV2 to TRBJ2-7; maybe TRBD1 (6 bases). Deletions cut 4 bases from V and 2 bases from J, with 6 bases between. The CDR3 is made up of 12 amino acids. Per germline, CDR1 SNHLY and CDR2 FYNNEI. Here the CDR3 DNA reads TGTGCCAGCAGTGGGACAGCCTACGAGCAGTACTTC. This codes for CASSGTAYEQYF.